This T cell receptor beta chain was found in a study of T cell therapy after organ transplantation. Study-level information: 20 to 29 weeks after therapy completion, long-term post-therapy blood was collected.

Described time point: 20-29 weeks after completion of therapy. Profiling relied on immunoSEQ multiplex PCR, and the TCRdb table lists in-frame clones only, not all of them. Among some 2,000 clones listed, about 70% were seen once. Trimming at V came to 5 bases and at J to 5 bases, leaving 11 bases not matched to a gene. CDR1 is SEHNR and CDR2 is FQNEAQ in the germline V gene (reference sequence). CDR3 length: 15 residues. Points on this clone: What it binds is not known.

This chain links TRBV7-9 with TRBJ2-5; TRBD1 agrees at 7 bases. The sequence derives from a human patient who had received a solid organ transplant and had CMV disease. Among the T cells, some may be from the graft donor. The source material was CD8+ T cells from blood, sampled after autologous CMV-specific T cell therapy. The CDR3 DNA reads TGTGCCAGCAGCCAACCGGGACAGCAAGGGGAGACCCAGTACTTC. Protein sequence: CASSQPGQQGETQYF.